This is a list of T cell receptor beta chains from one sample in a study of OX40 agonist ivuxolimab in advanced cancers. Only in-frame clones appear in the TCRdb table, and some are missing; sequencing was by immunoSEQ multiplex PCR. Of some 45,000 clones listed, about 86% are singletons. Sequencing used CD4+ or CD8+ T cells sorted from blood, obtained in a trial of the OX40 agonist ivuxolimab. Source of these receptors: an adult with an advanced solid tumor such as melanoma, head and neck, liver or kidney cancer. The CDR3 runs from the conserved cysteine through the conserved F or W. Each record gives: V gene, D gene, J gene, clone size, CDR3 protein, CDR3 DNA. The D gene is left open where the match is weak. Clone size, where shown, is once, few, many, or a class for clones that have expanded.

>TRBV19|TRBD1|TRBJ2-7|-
CASSTGTGGSYEQYF
TGTGCCAGTAGTACCGGGACAGGGGGCTCCTACGAGCAGTACTTC
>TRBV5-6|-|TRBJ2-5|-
CASSFAVGQETQYF
TGTGCCAGCAGCTTCGCGGTTGGACAAGAGACCCAGTACTTC
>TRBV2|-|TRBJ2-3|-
CASSTQGVPSTDTQYF
TGTGCCAGCAGTACCCAGGGAGTACCTAGCACAGATACGCAGTATTTT
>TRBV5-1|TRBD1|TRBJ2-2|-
CASSYRGAEELFF
TGCGCCAGCAGTTACAGGGGTGCGGAGGAGCTGTTTTTT
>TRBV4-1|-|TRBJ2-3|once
CASSQEGRTVNTQYF
TGCGCCAGCAGCCAAGAAGGCAGGACCGTAAATACGCAGTATTTT
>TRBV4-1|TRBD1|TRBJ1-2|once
CASSQVGQGAHGYTF
TGCGCCAGCAGCCAGGTGGGACAGGGAGCTCATGGCTACACCTTC
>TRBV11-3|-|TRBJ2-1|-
CASSRSAEQFF
TGTGCCAGCAGCCGTAGCGCTGAGCAGTTCTTC
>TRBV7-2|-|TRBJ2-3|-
CASSSPSDLADTQYF
TGTGCCAGCAGCTCGCCTAGCGACTTAGCAGATACGCAGTATTTT
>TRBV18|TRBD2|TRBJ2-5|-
CASSLRLAGGPETQYF
TGTGCCAGCTCACTGAGACTAGCGGGGGGGCCGGAGACCCAGTACTTC
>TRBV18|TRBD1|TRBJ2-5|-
CASSPTGPQETQYF
TGTGCCAGCTCACCGACAGGGCCCCAAGAGACCCAGTACTTC
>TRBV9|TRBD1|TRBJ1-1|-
CASSAGTGVGNTEAFF
TGTGCCAGCAGCGCCGGGACAGGGGTCGGAAACACTGAAGCTTTCTTT
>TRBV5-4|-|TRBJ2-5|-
CASSFRQNQETQYF
TGTGCCAGCAGCTTTCGCCAGAACCAAGAGACCCAGTACTTC
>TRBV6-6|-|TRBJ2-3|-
CASSYSGGPGTDTQYF
TGTGCCAGCAGTTACTCGGGGGGGCCGGGCACAGATACGCAGTATTTT
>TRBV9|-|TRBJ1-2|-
CASSPPQGSLYGYTF
TGTGCCAGCAGCCCCCCCCAGGGTAGTCTCTATGGCTACACCTTC
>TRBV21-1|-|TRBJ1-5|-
CASSLHTGTGIRQPQHF
TGTGCCAGCAGCTTACACACCGGGACAGGGATCCGTCAGCCCCAGCATTTT
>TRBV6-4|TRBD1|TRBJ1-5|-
CASSEGQGACSNQPQHF
TGTGCCAGCAGCGAAGGGCAGGGGGCTTGTAGCAATCAGCCCCAGCATTTT
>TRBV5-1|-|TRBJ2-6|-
CASSYASSGANVLTF
TGCGCCAGCAGCTATGCCTCATCTGGGGCCAACGTCCTGACTTTC
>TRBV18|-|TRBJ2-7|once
CASSPPVGDEQYF
TGTGCCAGCTCACCACCAGTAGGGGACGAGCAGTACTTC
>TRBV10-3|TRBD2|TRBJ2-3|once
CAISELASGISTDTQYF
TGTGCCATCAGTGAGTTAGCTAGCGGGATTAGCACAGATACGCAGTATTTT
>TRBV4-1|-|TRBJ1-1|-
CASSHTGERTEAFF
TGCGCCAGCAGCCATACGGGGGAAAGAACTGAAGCTTTCTTT
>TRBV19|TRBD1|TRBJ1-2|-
CASSPTPGQFYGYTF
TGTGCCAGTAGTCCAACCCCGGGACAGTTCTATGGCTACACCTTC
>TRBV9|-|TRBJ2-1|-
CASSVERGESYNEQFF
TGTGCCAGCAGCGTAGAGAGGGGAGAATCCTACAATGAGCAGTTCTTC
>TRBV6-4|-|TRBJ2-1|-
CASSEGTYNEQFF
TGTGCCAGCAGTGAGGGGACCTACAATGAGCAGTTCTTC
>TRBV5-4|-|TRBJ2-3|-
CATFTLLSTDTQYF
TGTGCCACGTTCACGTTGTTAAGCACAGATACGCAGTATTTT
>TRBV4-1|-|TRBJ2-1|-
CASSQDPSLNEQFF
TGCGCCAGCAGCCAAGACCCCAGCCTCAATGAGCAGTTCTTC
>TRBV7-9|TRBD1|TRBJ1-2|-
CASSLSGTAYGYTF
TGTGCCAGCAGCTTGTCCGGGACAGCCTATGGCTACACCTTC
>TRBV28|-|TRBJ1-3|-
CASSFQGWGNTIYF
TGTGCCAGCAGTTTTCAGGGGTGGGGAAACACCATATATTTT
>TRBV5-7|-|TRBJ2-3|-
CASSLAVREDKDTQYF
TGTGCCAGCAGCTTGGCCGTTAGAGAGGATAAGGATACGCAGTATTTT
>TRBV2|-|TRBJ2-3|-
CASRGGRSTDTQYF
TGTGCCAGCAGGGGGGGCCGCTCCACAGATACGCAGTATTTT
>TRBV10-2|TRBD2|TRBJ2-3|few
CASSLTSGGTDTQYF
TGCGCCAGCAGTTTGACTAGCGGGGGCACAGATACGCAGTATTTT
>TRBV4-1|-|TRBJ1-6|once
CASSQASTGSPLHF
TGCGCCAGCAGCCAAGCGTCCACTGGGTCACCCCTCCACTTT